These 17 T cell receptor beta chains originate from one sample sequenced in a study of CXCR3-negative and CXCR3-positive naive CD8 T cells. All TRB cDNA libraries came from 5' RACE performed with UMI labels. TCRdb reprocessed the 5' RACE reads; each CDR3 protein has one entry and no DNA is given. Listed are some 66,000 distinct CDR3 sequences; about 1.5% falls within the top ten. Source material: naive CXCR3- CD8+ T cells from blood. Subset described: CD45RO-CCR7+CD27+CD95- naive CD8+ T cells lacking CXCR3 (TNR3-). These receptors were obtained from a human donor in good health. Some clones in this sample may be carry-over from other donors' samples.

V usage is TRBV7-9 and J usage is TRBJ1-6. This CDR3 region has 16 residues. The germline V gene encodes CDR1 SEHNR and CDR2 FQNEAQ (reference sequence). CDR3: CATEVLQRSYNSPLHF.

The rearrangement links TRBV29-1 to TRBJ1-1; TCRdb's assignment of TRBD1 cannot be checked, as there is no DNA. CDR3 length: 13 amino acids. The germline V gene has CDR1 SQVTM and CDR2 ANQGSEA. The CDR3 sequence: CSVVLQGNTEAFF.

CDR3 sequence: CASSEGLASNEQFF. The V gene is TRBV10-2, the J gene TRBJ2-1; the D call of TRBD2 rests on TCRdb alone, since no DNA is present to check it. Germline V gene lookup returns CDR1 WSHSY and CDR2 SAAADI. The CDR3 totals 14 residues.

V and J are TRBV6-2 or TRBV6-3 and TRBJ1-1; without DNA, the TCRdb call of TRBD1 cannot be checked. Per germline, CDR1 MNHEY and CDR2 SVGEGT. The CDR3 contains 17 residues. The CDR3 region is CASSYSDSRGGRTEAFF.

This chain connects TRBV28 to TRBJ2-1; TCRdb's assignment of TRBD2 cannot be checked, as there is no DNA. CDR3 length: 15 residues. Germline V lookup: CDR1 MDHEN, CDR2 SYDVKM. CDR3 region: CASSPGLAPYNEQFF.

This rearrangement joins TRBV29-1 to TRBJ2-1; TCRdb selects TRBD1, and the lack of DNA leaves this call unchecked. The CDR3 runs 15 residues. CDR1 and CDR2 (germline): SQVTM, ANQGSEA. CDR3 sequence: CSVDSQGVSYNEQFF.

This chain joins TRBV23-1 and TRBJ1-1; without DNA, the TCRdb call of TRBD1 cannot be checked. TRBV23-1 is recorded as an ORF, its role being uncertain. The CDR3 loop spans 13 amino acids. CDR3 in amino acids: CASTGHPCTEAFF.

The chain combines TRBV27 with TRBJ2-1; the TCRdb D gene call, TRBD1, has no DNA to confirm it. CDR1 is MNHEY, CDR2 SMNVEV, per germline (reference sequence). The CDR3 extends over 14 amino acids. The CDR3 protein is CASSPRTGVSEQFF.

The rearrangement links TRBV11-2 to TRBJ2-7; TCRdb outputs TRBD2, but without DNA this stays unchecked. Germline CDR1 SGHAT, CDR2 FQNNGV. This CDR3 region has 16 residues. The CDR3 here is CASSLVFGGGGYEQYF.

The genes are TRBV5-1 and TRBJ2-1. Germline CDR1 SGHRS, CDR2 YFSETQ. This CDR3 is 16 amino acids long. CDR3 protein: CASSLDVGSSYNEQFF.

The V gene is TRBV6-2 or TRBV6-3, the J gene TRBJ1-5; TCRdb indicates TRBD1, and absent DNA this call remains unverified. The CDR3 runs to 14 residues. Germline V lookup: CDR1 MNHEY, CDR2 SVGEGT. CDR3 in amino acids: CASSQQGVHQPQHF.

The rearrangement links TRBV18 to TRBJ2-3; lacking DNA, the TRBD1 call made by TCRdb goes unchecked. This CDR3 is 19 amino acids long. Germline CDR1 KGHSH, CDR2 LQKENI. Here the CDR3 reads CASSPYGGRGSPATDTQYF.

V gene TRBV20-1 combines with J gene TRBJ2-1; TCRdb designates TRBD1, a call that cannot be tested without DNA. CDR1 is DFQATT, CDR2 SNEGSKA, per germline (reference sequence). CDR3 length: 15 residues. The CDR3 protein is CSAGDRGSSYNEQFF.

The chain uses TRBV5-4 and TRBJ2-3; the D call from TCRdb, TRBD1, cannot be confirmed without DNA. CDR1 and CDR2 from the germline V gene are SGHNT and YYREEE (reference sequence). The CDR3 has 15 residues. The CDR3 loop is CASSLTSFRADTQYF. The whole variable domain, filled in from reference TRBV5-4 and TRBJ2-3, reads ETGVTQSPTHLIKTRGQQVTLRCSSQSGHNTVSWYQQALGQGPQFIFQYYREEENGRGNFPPRFSGLQFPNYSSELNVNALELDDSALYLCASSLTSFRADTQYFGPGTRLTVL.

This chain joins TRBV20-1 and TRBJ1-3; TCRdb gives TRBD1 as the D gene, but with no DNA this cannot be confirmed. In germline, CDR1 is DFQATT, CDR2 SNEGSKA (reference sequence). This CDR3 region has 15 residues. CDR3 region: CSASSGDISGNTIYF.

The chain couples TRBV28 to TRBJ2-4; checking the TCRdb D call of TRBD1 is not possible without DNA. In germline, CDR1 is MDHEN, CDR2 SYDVKM. This CDR3 spans 12 amino acids. The CDR3 is CASNRRENIQYF.

J is TRBJ2-1 and V is TRBV13; without DNA, the TCRdb call of TRBD1 cannot be checked. The CDR3 runs 15 residues. Germline V gives CDR1 PRHDT, CDR2 FYEKMQ (reference sequence). The CDR3: CASSFIGVSPNEQFF.